A selection of T cell receptor beta chains follows, all from one sample in a study of Ad26.COV2.S vaccination and SARS-CoV-2 variants. Generated by immunoSEQ multiplex PCR, the TCRdb table keeps only in-frame clones and is missing some. The sample records about 180,000 clones, roughly 85% being singletons. The sequencing here drew on peripheral blood, taken after recovery from COVID-19. The receptor set was obtained from a human donor who had recovered from COVID-19. The CDR3 runs from the conserved cysteine through the conserved F or W. The D gene is left open where the match is weak. Where a row states a size, it is once, few, many or the class of an expanded clone; other rows omit it.

j_call clone_size d_call v_call cdr3_nt cdr3_aa
TRBJ2-7 - - TRBV16 TGTGCCAGCAGCCAATCGGGCCCCGAGCAGTACTTC CASSQSGPEQYF
TRBJ1-5 - - TRBV29-1 TGCAGCGTTGGAGAGGGAAATCAGCCCCAGCATTTT CSVGEGNQPQHF
TRBJ2-7 - - TRBV11-2 TGTGCCAGCAGCTTAGGGGCGGACGGTTCCTACGAGCAGTACTTC CASSLGADGSYEQYF
TRBJ2-1 - TRBD1 TRBV28 TGTGCCAGCAGCTCGGACAGGGGAACGTACAATGAGCAGTTCTTC CASSSDRGTYNEQFF
TRBJ2-6 - TRBD1 TRBV6-5 TGTGCCAGCAGCCCACAGGGGTTTGGGGCCAACGTCCTGACTTTC CASSPQGFGANVLTF
TRBJ1-2 - - TRBV5-1 TGCGCCAGCAGCTTGTCCCCAGGGGTGGATGGCTACACCTTC CASSLSPGVDGYTF
TRBJ1-4 - TRBD1 TRBV2 TGTGCCAGCCGAAAGGACAGGGGGTTTAATGAAAAACTGTTTTTT CASRKDRGFNEKLFF
TRBJ2-1 - TRBD2 TRBV24-1 TGTGCCACCAGTGATTCCGGACTAGCGGGAACTGAGCAGTTCTTC CATSDSGLAGTEQFF
TRBJ1-4 - TRBD1 TRBV12-3/TRBV12-4 TGTGCCAGCAGTTTTCAGGGGGCTGAAAAACTGTTTTTT CASSFQGAEKLFF
TRBJ1-3 few - TRBV14 TGTGCCAGCAGCCCTCTTGGTCCTGGAAACACCATATATTTT CASSPLGPGNTIYF
TRBJ1-4 once - TRBV6-5 TGTGCCAGCAGTTGGACAGAGAGGGGTGAAAAACTGTTTTTT CASSWTERGEKLFF
TRBJ2-7 - - TRBV7-6 TGTGCCAGCAGCTCAGATCCGGGACCCGCCTACGAGCAGTACTTC CASSSDPGPAYEQYF
TRBJ1-2 - TRBD1 TRBV9 TGTGCCAGCAGCGTAGATGGGACAGGGAACTATGGCTACACCTTC CASSVDGTGNYGYTF
TRBJ2-1 - - TRBV5-1 TGCGCCAGCAGCTTGGCCGGGGGCACTATCTACAATGAGCAGTTCTTC CASSLAGGTIYNEQFF
TRBJ2-7 - - TRBV29-1 TGCAGCGTCGCTGACGCTCGCTCCTACGAGCAGTACTTC CSVADARSYEQYF
TRBJ2-5 - - TRBV11-3 TGTGCCAGCAGCTTAGACAGGGGATCTACGGAGACCCAGTACTTC CASSLDRGSTETQYF
TRBJ2-1 - - TRBV9 TGTGCCAGCAGCCTCGACGGACTCCCCCGGAATGAGCAGTTCTTC CASSLDGLPRNEQFF
TRBJ2-7 - TRBD2 TRBV2 TGTGCCAGCAGTGAACCCAACGAGTACTTCCAACTAGCGGGAAACGAGCAGTACTTC CASSEPNEYFQLAGNEQYF
TRBJ2-7 - TRBD1 TRBV2 TGTGCCAGCAGTGAACAGGGGGACCACGAGCAGTACTTC CASSEQGDHEQYF
TRBJ1-2 once - TRBV28 TGTGCCAGCAGCCTCGGGACCAAGCTTGGGGGCTACACCTTC CASSLGTKLGGYTF
TRBJ2-5 - - TRBV4-2 TGTGCCAGCAGCCAAGCGGGTTTGGAGACCCAGTACTTC CASSQAGLETQYF
TRBJ1-3 once - TRBV2 TGTGCCAGCAGTGAGAGAAACACCATATATTTT CASSERNTIYF
TRBJ1-5 few - TRBV7-2 TGTGCCAGCAGCTTAGGCGGGTGGACTCAGCCCCAGCATTTT CASSLGGWTQPQHF
TRBJ2-5 - - TRBV5-4 TGTGCCAGCAGCTTCCCGGGGCGGCAAGAGACCCAGTACTTC CASSFPGRQETQYF
TRBJ2-2 - - TRBV3-1/TRBV3-2 TGTGCCAGCACCTTCGGCAGGGGCGCCGGGGAGCTGTTTTTT CASTFGRGAGELFF
TRBJ1-1 - TRBD1 TRBV2 TGTGCCAGCAGTTTCTCCGGACAGGAGTACACTGAAGCTTTCTTT CASSFSGQEYTEAFF
TRBJ1-1 - TRBD1 TRBV27 TGTGCCAGCAGTTTAGCAGGGGGGGGCCGACCTGAAGCTTTCTTT CASSLAGGGRPEAFF
TRBJ1-2 - TRBD1 TRBV28 TGTGCCAGCAGTCCTCCCAGGGGCAGGGGGAACTATGGCTACACCTTC CASSPPRGRGNYGYTF
TRBJ2-7 - - TRBV12-5 TGTGCTAGTGGTTTGGGTCTTTACGAGCAGTACTTC CASGLGLYEQYF
TRBJ2-2 - TRBD1 TRBV6-5 TGTGCCAGCAGTTACTCCGGGACAGGGGTCTCCGGGGAGCTGTTTTTT CASSYSGTGVSGELFF
TRBJ2-3 - - TRBV5-1 TGCGCCAGCAGCTCTTTAGATAGGGGCCCAGATACGCAGTATTTT CASSSLDRGPDTQYF
TRBJ2-5 - - TRBV7-9 TGTGCCAGCAGCTTAGGGGGACGGACACAAGAGACCCAGTACTTC CASSLGGRTQETQYF
TRBJ1-5 - TRBD1 TRBV10-3 TGTGCCATCAGCTCGGGACAGGGTGAAAAATCGCCCCAGCATTTT CAISSGQGEKSPQHF
TRBJ1-1 once - TRBV7-2 TGTGCCAGCAGCTTAGGGTGGGTGGCGAACACTGAAGCTTTCTTT CASSLGWVANTEAFF
TRBJ1-2 - TRBD1 TRBV7-9 TGTGCCAGCAGCACAGGGGCAAACTATGGCTACACCTTC CASSTGANYGYTF
TRBJ1-4 - TRBD1 TRBV6-5 TGTGCCAGCAGCCGGACAGGGGCAGTCAATGAAAAACTGTTTTTT CASSRTGAVNEKLFF
TRBJ2-7 few - TRBV2 TGTGCCAGCAGTGAAGCCCGTTCGACCCGGCGAGCGGTAGCCTACGAGCAGTACTTC CASSEARSTRRAVAYEQYF
TRBJ2-7 - TRBD2 TRBV4-1 TGCGCCAGCAGCCAAGACGGGACTAACTACGAGCAGTACTTC CASSQDGTNYEQYF
TRBJ2-7 - - TRBV4-1 TGCGCCAGCAGCCAAGATCAGTTTCAGGGCTTCGAGCAGTACTTC CASSQDQFQGFEQYF
TRBJ1-2 - - TRBV6-5 TGTGCCAGCAGTTACACCCCCCCAGGGGTGTTCGGCTACACCTTC CASSYTPPGVFGYTF